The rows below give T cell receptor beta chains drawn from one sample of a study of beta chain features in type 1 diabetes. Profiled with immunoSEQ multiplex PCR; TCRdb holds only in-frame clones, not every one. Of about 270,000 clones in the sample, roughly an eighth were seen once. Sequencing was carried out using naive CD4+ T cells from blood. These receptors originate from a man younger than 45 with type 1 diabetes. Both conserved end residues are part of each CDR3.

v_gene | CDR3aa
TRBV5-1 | CASSLSPSGNYEQYF
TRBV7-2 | CASSLGGSITGELFF
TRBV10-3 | CAIRRLAGGDTQYF
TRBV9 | CASSVGTSDYEQYF
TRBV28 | CASMEVSTDTQYF
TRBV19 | CASSLGQGNTGELFF
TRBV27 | CASRTGQQNEKLFF
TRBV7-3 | CASSPRQGLVYGYTF
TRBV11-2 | CASSLAGTSGSYEQYF
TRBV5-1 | CASSLGGGVTEAFF
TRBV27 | CASSFRANEKLFF
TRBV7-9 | CASSLTGGGYTF
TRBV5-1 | CASSSTGRAYEQYF
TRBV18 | CASSPQSGSSREQYF
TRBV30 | CAWSVSHLDQPQHF
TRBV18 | CASSPVGDRAKNEQFF